The 29 T cell receptor beta chains presented below share a single source sample, sequenced in a study of cytomegalovirus exposure and HLA in healthy donors. It was with 60 Vbeta and 13 Jbeta primers that the PCR ran. Only in-frame clones appear in the TCRdb table, and some are missing; sequencing was by immunoSEQ multiplex PCR. The top ten hold roughly 3.4% of the sample, which has about 150,000 clones, roughly 85% seen once. The sequencing sample was made of PBMCs. These TCRs come from a male donor in good health and CMV-seronegative.

J is TRBJ1-3 and V is TRBV7-9; the match to TRBD1 covers 7 bases. Germline assignment: CDR1 SEHNR and CDR2 FQNEAQ (reference sequence). The CDR3 spans 14 residues. CDR3 in amino acids: CAYRQGLSGNTIYF. In DNA form, the CDR3 reads TGTGCTTACAGACAGGGACTTTCTGGAAACACCATATATTTT. Based on the CDR3 plus reference TRBV7-9 and TRBJ1-3, the full variable domain is DTGVSQNPRHKITKRGQNVTFRCDPISEHNRLYWYRQTLGQGPEFLTYFQNEAQLEKSRLLSDRFSAERPKGSFSTLEIQRTEQGDSAMYLCAYRQGLSGNTIYFGEGSWLTVV.

The sample holds a few counts of this clone. Here the CDR3 reads CSVALAGAKDTQYF. As DNA, the CDR3 is TGCAGCGTTGCACTAGCGGGCGCGAAGGATACGCAGTATTTT. The J gene is TRBJ2-3, the V gene TRBV29-1; 9 bases are a match to TRBD2. Trimming took 4 bases from V and 6 from J; bases not matched to a gene: 8. This CDR3 is built from 14 residues. Germline V gene sequence: CDR1 SQVTM, CDR2 ANQGSEA.

The chain recombines TRBV7-3 with TRBJ2-2; D possibly corresponds to TRBD2 (5 bases). CDR3 size: 15 residues. Germline V CDR1 and CDR2: SGHTA, FQGTGA. V lost 8 bases, J lost 0 bases, and 13 bases lay in between. CDR3 sequence: CASCLTEANTGELFF. CDR3 bases: TGTGCCAGCTGTCTCACGGAGGCGAACACCGGGGAGCTGTTTTTT. The variable domain in full, completed from reference TRBV7-3 and TRBJ2-2, reads GAGVSQTPSNKVTEKGKYVELRCDPISGHTALYWYRQSLGQGPEFLIYFQGTGAADDSGLPNDRFFAVRPEGSVSTLKIQRTERGDSAVYLCASCLTEANTGELFFGEGSRLTVL.

This sequence joins TRBV9 and TRBJ2-2, with D perhaps matching TRBD1 (6 bases). This CDR3 comprises 15 residues. Per the germline V gene, CDR1 is SGDLS and CDR2 is YYNGEE. Trimming left V 3 bases short and J 1 base short, with 10 bases between. CDR3 in amino acids: CASSATGKNTGELFF. CDR3 bases: TGTGCCAGCAGCGCGACAGGAAAGAACACCGGGGAGCTGTTTTTT.

The V gene is TRBV9, the J gene TRBJ2-7, with 7 bases lining up with TRBD1. V shed 0 bases and J 3 bases; nucleotides not matched to a gene: 6. From germline, CDR1 is SGDLS and CDR2 YYNGEE. The CDR3 has 15 residues. The CDR3 loop is CASSVDVRGNYEQYF. In nucleotides, the CDR3 is TGTGCCAGCAGCGTAGATGTCAGGGGGAACTACGAGCAGTACTTC.

J is TRBJ2-4 and V is TRBV6-5; a possible D gene is TRBD1 (5 bases). CDR1 MNHEY and CDR2 SVGAGI come from the germline V gene. The CDR3 has 14 amino acids. V was shortened by 0 bases and J by 8 bases, with 11 bases between the two germline ends. The CDR3, as DNA: TGTGCCAGCAGTTACTCGCCAGGGAATGACATTCAGTACTTC. Its protein product is CASSYSPGNDIQYF.

With respect to this clone: One end of the junction varies from germline; a read error may be responsible. The rearrangement joins TRBV19 to TRBJ2-2; D possibly corresponds to TRBD2 (6 bases). The CDR3 contains 18 residues. The germline V gene encodes CDR1 LNHDA and CDR2 SQIVND (reference sequence). The CDR3 sequence is CASSPPPGYVTNTGGLFF. The CDR3 DNA reads TGTGCCAGTAGTCCACCACCGGGATACGTCACCAACACCGGGGGGCTGTTTTTT.

The J gene is TRBJ2-1, the V gene TRBV4-3; D perhaps matches TRBD1 (7 bases). There are 15 residues in the CDR3. V lost 4 bases to trimming and J lost 4 bases, with 14 bases between them. Germline V gene sequence: CDR1 LGHNA, CDR2 YSLEER. The DNA of the CDR3 is TGCGCCAGCAGCCGCTGCGGGACAGCGTACAATGAGCAGTTCTTC. This gives the protein CASSRCGTAYNEQFF.

The V and J genes are TRBV6-5 and TRBJ2-5; TRBD2 might be the D (5 bases). The better agreement between TRBJ2-7 and the DNA end casts doubt on the J call. From germline, CDR1 is MNHEY and CDR2 SVGAGI. The CDR3 loop spans 14 amino acids. Here the CDR3 reads CASQRGMDSYEQYF. The DNA for the CDR3 is TGTGCCAGCCAGAGAGGGATGGACTCCTACGAGCAGTACTTC.

This sequence joins TRBV6-5 and TRBJ2-3; 9 nucleotides line up with TRBD2. CDR1 and CDR2 (germline): MNHEY, SVGAGI. The CDR3 spans 14 residues. J was trimmed by 5 bases and V by 4 bases; bases with no gene match: 4. DNA of the CDR3: TGTGCCAGCAGTTCGCGGGGGGGGAGAGATACGCAGTATTTT. Residues: CASSSRGGRDTQYF.

The rearrangement uses TRBV6-1 and TRBJ2-7, with 9 nucleotides matching TRBD1. Germline CDR1 is MNHNS and CDR2 is SASEGT. CDR3 length: 14 residues. CDR3 amino acids: CGSTPRDRVFEQYF. The CDR3 DNA is TGTGGCTCGACTCCCCGGGACAGGGTCTTCGAGCAGTACTTC.

V is TRBV10-3 and J is TRBJ2-5; D is possibly TRBD2 (5 bases). V was shortened by 0 bases and J by 5 bases, with 16 bases between the two germline ends. This CDR3 spans 16 amino acids. The germline V gene encodes CDR1 ENHRY and CDR2 SYGVKD. The DNA of the CDR3 is TGTGCCATCAGTGAGTCTTCTAGCTCCCGAGGGGAGACCCAGTACTTC. This sequence encodes CAISESSSSRGETQYF.

The chain employs TRBV5-4 and TRBJ2-3, with 8 bases aligning to TRBD1. Trimming removed 2 bases from V and 0 bases from J; junction bases left unmatched: 2. The CDR3 length is 15 residues. CDR1 is SGHNT, CDR2 YYREEE, per germline (reference sequence). This chain's CDR3 is CASSFQGASTDTQYF. DNA of the CDR3: TGTGCCAGCAGCTTCCAGGGGGCCAGCACAGATACGCAGTATTTT.

The chain uses TRBV21-1 and TRBJ2-3; the table's TRBD2 call for D was not verified on the DNA. TRBV21-1 is annotated as a pseudogene. The CDR3 totals 18 residues. CDR3 residues: CASSKTLGLAGRTDTQYF. The CDR3 DNA reads TGTGCCAGCAGCAAAACCCTGGGGCTAGCGGGGCGCACAGATACGCAGTATTTT.

The chain has TRBV7-8 and TRBJ2-7; D gene uncertain. V was pared by 1 base and J by 2 bases, with 21 bases between. Germline values: CDR1 SGHVS, CDR2 FQNEAQ. The length of the CDR3 is 18 residues. The CDR3 spells CASSLVIGEVYGPYEQYF. The CDR3 DNA follows: TGTGCCAGCAGCTTAGTGATCGGAGAAGTGTATGGCCCCTACGAGCAGTACTTC.

V usage is TRBV2 and J usage is TRBJ2-5, with 9 bases fitting TRBD2. V dropped 2 bases and J dropped 1; count of bases not matched to a gene: 11. CDR1 and CDR2 from the germline V gene are SNHLY and FYNNEI. This CDR3 comprises 18 residues. CDR3 sequence: CASSELLAGEEGQETQYF. In DNA, the CDR3 is TGTGCCAGCAGTGAATTATTAGCGGGAGAGGAAGGCCAAGAGACCCAGTACTTC. Looking up the rest from reference TRBV2 and TRBJ2-5 gives the full variable domain: EPEVTQTPSHQVTQMGQEVILRCVPISNHLYFYWYRQILGQKVEFLVSFYNNEISEKSEIFDDQFSVERPDGSNFTLKIRSTKLEDSAMYFCASSELLAGEEGQETQYFGPGTRLLVL.

A word on this clone: One end of the junction is discordant with germline, which a read error may explain. The sample has other DNA sequences that encode this CDR3 too. The chain combines TRBV19 with TRBJ1-1; D gene unclear. The length of the CDR3 is 13 residues. Germline CDR1 LNHDA, CDR2 SQIVND (reference sequence). Written as DNA, the CDR3 is TGCGCCAGTAGTACGGGAATAGACACTGAAGCTTTCTTT. It encodes CASSTGIDTEAFF.

The CDR3 reads CASSVIGTSGRAGEQFF. The DNA of the CDR3 is TGTGCCAGCAGCGTTATCGGGACTAGCGGGAGGGCCGGTGAGCAGTTCTTC. The chain uses TRBV9 and TRBJ2-1, with 16 nucleotides matching TRBD2. Germline CDR1 is SGDLS and CDR2 is YYNGEE. V lost 2 bases and J lost 9; bases outside the gene matches: 8. The CDR3 has 17 amino acids.

The V gene is TRBV9, the J gene TRBJ2-7, with TRBD1 matching over 9 bases. Trimming at V came to 0 bases and at J to 5 bases, leaving 3 bases not matched to a gene. Germline CDR1 SGDLS, CDR2 YYNGEE. The CDR3 length is 14 residues. CDR3 nucleotides: TGTGCCAGCAGCGTAGGGGGACAGGGAAACGAGCAGTACTTC. Translation: CASSVGGQGNEQYF.

The chain has TRBV6-6 and TRBJ1-1; no clear D gene. Trimming removed 4 bases from V and 6 bases from J, with 9 bases in between. The CDR3 has 12 amino acids. CDR1 MNHNY and CDR2 SVGAGI come from the germline V gene (reference sequence). CDR3 coding DNA: TGTGCCAGCAGTTCAGAGGGCGCTGAAGCTTTCTTT. Protein product: CASSSEGAEAFF.

This chain links TRBV7-2 with TRBJ2-7; D unresolved. The germline gives CDR1 SGHTA, CDR2 FQGNSA. Trimming pared 2 bases from V and 2 bases from J, leaving 13 bases between. The CDR3 is made up of 15 amino acids. This CDR3 reads CASSLFPESPYEQYF. CDR3 DNA sequence: TGTGCCAGCAGCTTATTCCCGGAGAGCCCCTACGAGCAGTACTTC.

The genes are TRBV6-5 and TRBJ2-7; TRBD1 matches 12 bases. The CDR3 contains 14 residues. The germline V gene has CDR1 MNHEY and CDR2 SVGAGI. V was pared by 5 bases and J by 7 bases, with 6 bases of the junction left unmatched. CDR3 coding DNA: TGTGCCAGCAGTAAGGGACAGGGGGCGAGGGAGCAGTACTTC. Protein sequence: CASSKGQGAREQYF.

The V call is TRBV11-2, the J call TRBJ2-6; D is possibly TRBD2 (6 bases). Germline CDR1 SGHAT, CDR2 FQNNGV. The V end lost 7 bases, the J end lost 2 bases, and 21 bases lay between the germline ends. The length of the CDR3 is 18 residues. CDR3 amino acids: CASTQIGVGGPGANVLTF. The CDR3 nucleotides read TGTGCCAGCACCCAAATCGGCGTGGGAGGACCTGGGGCCAACGTCCTGACTTTC. The full variable domain, with the rest looked up from reference TRBV11-2 and TRBJ2-6, is EAGVAQSPRYKIIEKRQSVAFWCNPISGHATLYWYQQILGQGPKLLIQFQNNGVVDDSQLPKDRFSAERLKGVDSTLKIQPAKLEDSAVYLCASTQIGVGGPGANVLTFGAGSRLTVL.

As for this clone: Its ends do not fully match the called genes, so a read error is possible. The chain combines TRBV7-9 with TRBJ2-6; D gene unclear. The CDR3 spans 15 residues. Per germline, CDR1 SEHNR and CDR2 FQNEAQ (reference sequence). CDR3 bases: TGTTCCAGCAGCTTATTACCGCAGGGGGCCAACGTCCTGACTTTC. It encodes CSSSLLPQGANVLTF.

This chain joins TRBV28 and TRBJ1-2; maybe TRBD1 (5 bases). Trimming removed 6 bases from V and 3 bases from J, with 11 bases in between. The CDR3 has 13 amino acids. CDR1 is MDHEN, CDR2 SYDVKM, per germline. The CDR3 is CASSPQGYYGYTF. The DNA of the CDR3 is TGTGCCAGCAGCCCCCAGGGTTACTATGGCTACACCTTC.

CDR3 region: CASSSGQGPGEQFF. The CDR3 nucleotides read TGTGCCAGCAGTTCAGGACAGGGGCCGGGTGAGCAGTTCTTC. This chain joins TRBV28 and TRBJ2-1; 9 bases align to TRBD1. The germline CDR1 and CDR2 sequences are MDHEN and SYDVKM. Trimming at V came to 4 bases and at J to 9 bases, leaving 7 bases not matched to a gene. There are 14 residues in the CDR3.

V is TRBV30 and J is TRBJ2-7; 9 nucleotides line up with TRBD1. Germline V gene data show CDR1 as GTSNPN and CDR2 as SVGIG (reference sequence). V gave up 5 bases and J gave up 3 bases; unmatched junction bases: 8. The CDR3 length is 14 residues. The CDR3 region is CAWASGTGYYEQYF. DNA of the CDR3: TGTGCCTGGGCCTCCGGGACAGGGTACTACGAGCAGTACTTC.

The chain joins TRBV7-9 to TRBJ2-5, with a tentative D call TRBD2 (5 bases). Per the germline V gene, CDR1 is SEHNR and CDR2 is FQNEAQ (reference sequence). The V end lost 5 bases, the J end lost 4 bases, and 11 bases lay between the germline ends. The length of the CDR3 is 13 residues. The CDR3 reads CASSPEGGETQYF. CDR3 in DNA: TGTGCCAGCAGCCCCGAGGGTGGAGAGACCCAGTACTTC. Combining the CDR3 with reference TRBV7-9 and TRBJ2-5 gives the whole variable domain DTGVSQNPRHKITKRGQNVTFRCDPISEHNRLYWYRQTLGQGPEFLTYFQNEAQLEKSRLLSDRFSAERPKGSFSTLEIQRTEQGDSAMYLCASSPEGGETQYFGPGTRLLVL.

The V call is TRBV11-2, the J call TRBJ2-7, with 12 bases lining up with TRBD1. V lost 4 bases, J lost 5 bases, and 6 bases stayed unmatched. CDR1 SGHAT and CDR2 FQNNGV come from the germline V gene. There are 15 residues in the CDR3. For the CDR3, the DNA is TGTGCCAGCAGCTCAACGGGACAGGGGGCTGACGAGCAGTACTTC. It is translated as CASSSTGQGADEQYF.